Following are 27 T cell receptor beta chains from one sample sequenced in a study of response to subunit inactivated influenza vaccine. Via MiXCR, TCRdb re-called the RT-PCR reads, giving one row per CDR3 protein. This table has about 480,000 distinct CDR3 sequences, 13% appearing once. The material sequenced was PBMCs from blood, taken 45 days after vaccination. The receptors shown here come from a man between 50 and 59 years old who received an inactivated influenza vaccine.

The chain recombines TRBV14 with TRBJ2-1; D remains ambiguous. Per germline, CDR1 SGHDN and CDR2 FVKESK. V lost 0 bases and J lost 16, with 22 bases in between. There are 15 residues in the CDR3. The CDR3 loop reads CASSQDPGPGSPIFF. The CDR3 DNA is TGTGCCAGCAGCCAAGATCCCGGCCCCGGGTCTCCTATATTCTTC. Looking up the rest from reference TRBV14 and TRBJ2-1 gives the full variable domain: EAGVTQFPSHSVIEKGQTVTLRCDPISGHDNLYWYRRVMGKEIKFLLHFVKESKQDESGMPNNRFLAERTGGTYSTLKVQPAELEDSGVYFCASSQDPGPGSPIFFGPGTRLTVL.

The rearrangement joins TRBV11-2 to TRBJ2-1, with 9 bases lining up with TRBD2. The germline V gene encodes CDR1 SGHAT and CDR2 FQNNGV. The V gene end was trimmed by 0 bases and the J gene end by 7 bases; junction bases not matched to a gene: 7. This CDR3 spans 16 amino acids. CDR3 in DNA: TGTGCCAGCAGCTTAGAATTGGTAGCGGGAGTTAATGAGCAGTTCTTC. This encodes CASSLELVAGVNEQFF.

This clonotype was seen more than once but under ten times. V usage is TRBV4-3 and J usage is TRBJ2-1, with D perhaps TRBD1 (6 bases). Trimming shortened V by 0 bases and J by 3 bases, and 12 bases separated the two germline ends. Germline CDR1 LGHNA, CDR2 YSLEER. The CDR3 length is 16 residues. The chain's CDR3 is CASSQDLWGHYNEQFF. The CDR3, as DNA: TGCGCCAGCAGCCAAGATCTGTGGGGACACTACAATGAGCAGTTCTTC.

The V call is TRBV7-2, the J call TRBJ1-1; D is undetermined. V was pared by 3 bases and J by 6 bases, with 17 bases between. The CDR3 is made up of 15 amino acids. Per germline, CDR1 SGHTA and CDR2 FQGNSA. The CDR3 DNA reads TGTGCCAGCAGCTTGGGTCTGGGGATAGTGGCTGAAGCTTTCTTT. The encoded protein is CASSLGLGIVAEAFF.

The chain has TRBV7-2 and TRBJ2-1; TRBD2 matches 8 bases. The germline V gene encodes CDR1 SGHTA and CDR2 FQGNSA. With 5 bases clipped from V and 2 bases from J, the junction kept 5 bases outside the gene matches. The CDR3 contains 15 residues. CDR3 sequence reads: CASSPTGLAYNEQFF. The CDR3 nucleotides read TGTGCCAGCAGCCCGACGGGACTAGCCTACAATGAGCAGTTCTTC.

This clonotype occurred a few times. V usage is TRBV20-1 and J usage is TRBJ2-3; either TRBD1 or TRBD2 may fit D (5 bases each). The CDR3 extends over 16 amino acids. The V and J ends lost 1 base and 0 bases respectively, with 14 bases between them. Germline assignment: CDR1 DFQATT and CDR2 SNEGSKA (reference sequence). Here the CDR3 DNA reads TGCAGTGCTAGAGGACGCCGGTGGGGGAGCACAGATACGCAGTATTTT. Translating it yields CSARGRRWGSTDTQYF.

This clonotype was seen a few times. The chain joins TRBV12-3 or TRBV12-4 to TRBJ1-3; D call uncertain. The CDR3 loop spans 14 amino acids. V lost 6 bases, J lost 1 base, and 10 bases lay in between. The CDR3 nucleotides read TGTGCCAGCAGGAGAGATGTATCTGGAAACACCATATATTTT. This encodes CASRRDVSGNTIYF.

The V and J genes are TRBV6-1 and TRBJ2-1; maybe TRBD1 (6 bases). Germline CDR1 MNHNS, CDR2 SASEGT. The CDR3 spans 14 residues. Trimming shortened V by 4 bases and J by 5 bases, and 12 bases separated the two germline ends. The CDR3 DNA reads TGTGCCAGCAGTGCAGGGGCCCTTGACAATGAGCAGTTCTTC. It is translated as CASSAGALDNEQFF.

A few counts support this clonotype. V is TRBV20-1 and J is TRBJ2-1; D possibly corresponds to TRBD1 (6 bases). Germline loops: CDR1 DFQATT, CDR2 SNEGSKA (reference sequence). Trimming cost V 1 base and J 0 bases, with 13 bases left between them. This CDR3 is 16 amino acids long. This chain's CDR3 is CSARGETGPSYNEQFF. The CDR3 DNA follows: TGCAGTGCTAGAGGCGAAACAGGGCCCTCCTACAATGAGCAGTTCTTC.

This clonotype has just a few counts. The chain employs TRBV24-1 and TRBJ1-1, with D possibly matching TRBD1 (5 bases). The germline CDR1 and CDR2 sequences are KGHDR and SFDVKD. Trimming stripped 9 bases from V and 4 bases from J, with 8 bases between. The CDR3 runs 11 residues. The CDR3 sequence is CATADSTEAFF. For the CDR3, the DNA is TGTGCCACCGCAGACAGCACTGAAGCTTTCTTT.

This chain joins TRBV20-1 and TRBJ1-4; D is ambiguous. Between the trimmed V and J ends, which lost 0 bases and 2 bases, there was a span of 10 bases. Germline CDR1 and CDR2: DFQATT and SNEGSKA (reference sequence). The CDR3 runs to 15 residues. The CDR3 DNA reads TGCAGTGCTAGAGATTTTGAGGGTACTAATGAAAAACTGTTTTTT. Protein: CSARDFEGTNEKLFF.

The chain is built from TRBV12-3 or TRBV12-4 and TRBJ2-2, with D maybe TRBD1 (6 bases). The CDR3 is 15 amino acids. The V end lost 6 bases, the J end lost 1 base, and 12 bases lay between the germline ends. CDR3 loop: CASRPQGGNTGELFF. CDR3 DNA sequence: TGTGCCAGCAGACCACAGGGCGGGAACACCGGGGAGCTGTTTTTT.

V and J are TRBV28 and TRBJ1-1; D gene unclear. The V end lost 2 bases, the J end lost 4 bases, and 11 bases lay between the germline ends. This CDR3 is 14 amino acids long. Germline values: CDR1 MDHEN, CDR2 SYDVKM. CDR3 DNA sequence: TGTGCCAGCAGTTTAAGGAGTTGGAGCACTGAAGCTTTCTTT. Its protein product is CASSLRSWSTEAFF. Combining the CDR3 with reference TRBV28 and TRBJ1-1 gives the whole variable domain DVKVTQSSRYLVKRTGEKVFLECVQDMDHENMFWYRQDPGLGLRLIYFSYDVKMKEKGDIPEGYSVSREKKERFSLILESASTNQTSMYLCASSLRSWSTEAFFGQGTRLTVV.

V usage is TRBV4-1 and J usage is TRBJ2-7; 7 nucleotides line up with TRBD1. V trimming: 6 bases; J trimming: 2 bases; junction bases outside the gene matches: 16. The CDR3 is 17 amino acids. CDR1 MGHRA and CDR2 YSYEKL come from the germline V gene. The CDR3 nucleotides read TGCGCCAGCAGTCACCCGTCCCCGGGACAGCAAACCTACGAGCAGTACTTC. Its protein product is CASSHPSPGQQTYEQYF.

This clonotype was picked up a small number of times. In nucleotides, the CDR3 is TGCAGTGCTAGAGATCAAACCGATACCTACGAGCAGTACTTC. This codes for CSARDQTDTYEQYF. The gene calls are TRBV20-1 and TRBJ2-7; D unclear. Germline CDR1 DFQATT, CDR2 SNEGSKA (reference sequence). The V end lost 0 bases, the J end lost 2 bases, and 11 bases lay between the germline ends. This CDR3 comprises 14 residues.

The CDR3 region is CASSPPGGEQFF. CDR3 DNA: TGTGCCAGCTCACCACCAGGAGGTGAGCAGTTCTTC. The V and J genes are TRBV18 and TRBJ2-1; possibly TRBD2 for D (5 bases). V was clipped by 0 bases and J by 9 bases, with 6 bases between them. CDR1 and CDR2 (germline): KGHSH, LQKENI. CDR3 length: 12 amino acids.

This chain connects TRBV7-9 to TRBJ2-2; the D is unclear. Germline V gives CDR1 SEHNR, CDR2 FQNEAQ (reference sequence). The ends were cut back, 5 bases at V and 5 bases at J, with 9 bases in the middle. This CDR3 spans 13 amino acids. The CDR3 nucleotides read TGTGCCAGCAGCCTGCCCGCTACCGGGGAGCTGTTTTTT. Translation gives CASSLPATGELFF.

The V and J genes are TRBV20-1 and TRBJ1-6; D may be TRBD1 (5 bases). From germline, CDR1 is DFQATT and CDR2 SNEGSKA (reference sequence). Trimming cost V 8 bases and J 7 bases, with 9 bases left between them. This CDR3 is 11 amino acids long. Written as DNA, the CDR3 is TGCAGTTCTCAGGGAAATTCACCCCTCCACTTT. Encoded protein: CSSQGNSPLHF.

Here the CDR3 reads CASSPGQASSAFF. As DNA, the CDR3 is TGTGCCAGCAGCCCTGGACAGGCGTCCAGTGCTTTCTTT. The rearrangement links TRBV7-9 to TRBJ1-1; 7 bases agree with TRBD1. The V segment lost 5 bases and the J segment 11 bases; nucleotides outside the gene matches: 11. Per germline, CDR1 SEHNR and CDR2 FQNEAQ (reference sequence). CDR3 length equals 13 residues.

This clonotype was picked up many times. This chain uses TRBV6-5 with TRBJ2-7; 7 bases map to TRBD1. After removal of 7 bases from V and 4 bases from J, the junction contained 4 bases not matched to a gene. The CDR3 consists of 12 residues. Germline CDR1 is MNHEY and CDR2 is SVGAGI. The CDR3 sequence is CASNGRGYEQYF. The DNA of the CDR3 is TGTGCCAGCAATGGCAGGGGGTACGAGCAGTACTTC.

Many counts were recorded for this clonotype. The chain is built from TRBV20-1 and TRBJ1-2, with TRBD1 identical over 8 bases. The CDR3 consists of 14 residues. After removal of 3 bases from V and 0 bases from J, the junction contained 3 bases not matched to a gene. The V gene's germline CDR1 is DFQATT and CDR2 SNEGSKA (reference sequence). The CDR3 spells CSASSDRANYGYTF. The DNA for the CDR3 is TGCAGTGCTAGTTCGGACAGGGCTAACTATGGCTACACCTTC.

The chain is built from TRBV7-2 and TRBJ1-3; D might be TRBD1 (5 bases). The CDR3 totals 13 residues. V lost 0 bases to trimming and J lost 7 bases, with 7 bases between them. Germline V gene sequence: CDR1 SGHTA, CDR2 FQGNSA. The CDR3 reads CASSLAGANTIYF. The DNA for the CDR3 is TGTGCCAGCAGCTTAGCAGGGGCGAACACCATATATTTT.

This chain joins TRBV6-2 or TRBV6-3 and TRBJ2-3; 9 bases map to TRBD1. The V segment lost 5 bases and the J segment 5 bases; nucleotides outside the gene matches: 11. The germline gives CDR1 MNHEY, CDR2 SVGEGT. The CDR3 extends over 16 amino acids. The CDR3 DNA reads TGTGCCAGCAGTATCCCCCGGGACAGGGAACAAGATACGCAGTATTTT. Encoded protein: CASSIPRDREQDTQYF.

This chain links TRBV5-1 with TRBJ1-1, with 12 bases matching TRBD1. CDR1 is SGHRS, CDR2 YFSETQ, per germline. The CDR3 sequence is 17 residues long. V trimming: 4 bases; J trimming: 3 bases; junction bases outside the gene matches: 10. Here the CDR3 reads CASSKRDRGRRDTEAFF. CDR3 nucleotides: TGCGCCAGCAGCAAGAGGGACAGGGGGCGTCGGGACACTGAAGCTTTCTTT.

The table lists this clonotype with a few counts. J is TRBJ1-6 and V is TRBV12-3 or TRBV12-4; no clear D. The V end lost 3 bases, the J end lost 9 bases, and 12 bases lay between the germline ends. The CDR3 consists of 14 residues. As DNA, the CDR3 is TGTGCCAGCAGTTTTGGGGATAAAGGTTCACCCCTCCACTTT. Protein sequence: CASSFGDKGSPLHF.

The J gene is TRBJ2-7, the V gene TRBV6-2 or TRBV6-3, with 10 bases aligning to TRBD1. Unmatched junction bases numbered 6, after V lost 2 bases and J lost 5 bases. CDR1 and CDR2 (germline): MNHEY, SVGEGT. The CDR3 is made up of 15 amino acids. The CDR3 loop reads CASSYKTGGLNEQYF. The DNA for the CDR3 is TGTGCCAGCAGTTACAAGACAGGGGGCCTCAACGAGCAGTACTTC.

The CDR3 spells CASRLPGEDEQYF. CDR3 in DNA: TGTGCCAGCCGCTTGCCAGGGGAGGACGAGCAGTACTTC. The J gene is TRBJ2-7, the V gene TRBV6-2 or TRBV6-3; perhaps D is TRBD1 or TRBD2 (6 bases each). Trimming removed 8 bases from V and 5 bases from J, with 16 bases in between. Germline V lookup: CDR1 MNHEY, CDR2 SVGEGT. This CDR3 contains 13 residues.